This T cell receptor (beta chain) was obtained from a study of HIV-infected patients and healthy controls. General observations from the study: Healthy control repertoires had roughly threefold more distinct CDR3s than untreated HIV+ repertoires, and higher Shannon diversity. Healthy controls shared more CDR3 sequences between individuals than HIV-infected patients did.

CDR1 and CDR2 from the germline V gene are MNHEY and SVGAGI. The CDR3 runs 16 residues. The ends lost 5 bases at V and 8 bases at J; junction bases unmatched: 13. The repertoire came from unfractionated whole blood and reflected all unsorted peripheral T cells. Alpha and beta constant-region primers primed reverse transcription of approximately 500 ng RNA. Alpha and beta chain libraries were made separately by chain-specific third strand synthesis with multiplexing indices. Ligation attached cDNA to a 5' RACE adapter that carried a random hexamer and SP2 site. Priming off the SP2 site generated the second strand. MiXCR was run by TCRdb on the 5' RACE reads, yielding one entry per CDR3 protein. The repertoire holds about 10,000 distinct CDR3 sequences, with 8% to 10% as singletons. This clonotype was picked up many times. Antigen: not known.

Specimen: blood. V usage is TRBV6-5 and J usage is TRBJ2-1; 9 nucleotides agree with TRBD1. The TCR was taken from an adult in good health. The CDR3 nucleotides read TGTGCCAGCAGTCGCCAAGGGACAGGGCTTCTACATGAGCAGTTCTTC. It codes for CASSRQGTGLLHEQFF.